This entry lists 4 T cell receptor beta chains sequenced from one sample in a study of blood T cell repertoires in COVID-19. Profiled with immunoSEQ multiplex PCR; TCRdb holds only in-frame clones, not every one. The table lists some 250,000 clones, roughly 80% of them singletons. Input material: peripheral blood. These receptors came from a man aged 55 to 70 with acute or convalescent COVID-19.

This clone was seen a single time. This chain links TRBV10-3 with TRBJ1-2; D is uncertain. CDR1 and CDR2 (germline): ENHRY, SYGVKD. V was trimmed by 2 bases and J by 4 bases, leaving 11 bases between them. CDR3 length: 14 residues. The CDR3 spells CAISEGLYSYGYTF. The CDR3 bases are TGTGCCATCAGTGAGGGTCTTTATAGCTATGGCTACACCTTC.

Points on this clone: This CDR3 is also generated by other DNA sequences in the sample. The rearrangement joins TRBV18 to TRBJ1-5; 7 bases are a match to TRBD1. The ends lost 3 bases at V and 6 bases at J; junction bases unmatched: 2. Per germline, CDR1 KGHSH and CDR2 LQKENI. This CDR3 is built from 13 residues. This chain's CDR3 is CASSPDRAQPQHF. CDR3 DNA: TGTGCCAGCTCACCCGACAGGGCTCAGCCCCAGCATTTT. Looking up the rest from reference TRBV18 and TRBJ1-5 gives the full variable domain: NAGVMQNPRHLVRRRGQEARLRCSPMKGHSHVYWYRQLPEEGLKFMVYLQKENIIDESGMPKERFSAEFPKEGPSILRIQQVVRGDSAAYFCASSPDRAQPQHFGDGTRLSIL.

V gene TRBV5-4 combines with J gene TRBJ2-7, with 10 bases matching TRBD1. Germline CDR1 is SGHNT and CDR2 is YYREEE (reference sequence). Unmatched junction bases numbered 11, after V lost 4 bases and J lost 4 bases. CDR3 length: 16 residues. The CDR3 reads CASSGGTGVGLYEQYF. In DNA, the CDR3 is TGTGCCAGCAGCGGCGGGACAGGGGTTGGTCTATACGAGCAGTACTTC.

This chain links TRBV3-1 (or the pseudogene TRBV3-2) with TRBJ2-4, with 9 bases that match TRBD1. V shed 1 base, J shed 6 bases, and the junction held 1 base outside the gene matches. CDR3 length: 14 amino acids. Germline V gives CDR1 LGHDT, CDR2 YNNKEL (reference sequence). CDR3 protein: CASSQGQGVNIQYF. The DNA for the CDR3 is TGTGCCAGCAGCCAAGGACAGGGGGTAAACATTCAGTACTTC.